The 27 T cell receptor beta chains reported below all come from one sample, sequenced in a study of blood T cell repertoires in COVID-19. Using immunoSEQ multiplex PCR, the repertoire was profiled, and TCRdb retains in-frame clones only, with some absent. The data show about 480,000 clones, with more than 70% seen just once and roughly 13% held by the top ten. Specimen: peripheral blood. Receptors originate from a woman in her forties or fifties with COVID-19, enrolled during active disease.

This chain links TRBV5-1 with TRBJ2-3; 7 bases agree with TRBD2. V was clipped by 4 bases and J by 2 bases; unmatched bases: 10. The CDR3 covers 16 residues. Looked up from germline, CDR1 is SGHRS and CDR2 is YFSETQ. The chain's CDR3 is CASSPAGPPSTDTQYF. The CDR3 DNA sequence: TGCGCCAGCAGCCCAGCGGGGCCACCCTCCACAGATACGCAGTATTTT. Looking up the rest from reference TRBV5-1 and TRBJ2-3 gives the full variable domain: KAGVTQTPRYLIKTRGQQVTLSCSPISGHRSVSWYQQTPGQGLQFLFEYFSETQRNKGNFPGRFSGRQFSNSRSEMNVSTLELGDSALYLCASSPAGPPSTDTQYFGPGTRLTVL.

This chain joins TRBV15 and TRBJ1-4, with 9 bases identical to TRBD1. From germline, CDR1 is LNHNV and CDR2 YYDKDF (reference sequence). Trimming took 4 bases from V and 8 from J; bases not matched to a gene: 2. The CDR3 spans 13 residues. CDR3 amino acids: CATSTTGGEKLFF. DNA for the CDR3: TGTGCCACCAGCACAACAGGGGGCGAAAAACTGTTTTTT.

The rearrangement uses TRBV7-2 and TRBJ2-1, with 8 bases lining up with TRBD2. The V and J ends lost 6 bases and 6 bases, in that order; junction bases with no gene match: 13. The CDR3 loop spans 16 amino acids. Per the germline V gene, CDR1 is SGHTA and CDR2 is FQGNSA. The CDR3 DNA follows: TGTGCCAGCAGATCCGCCGGGACTAGAGGAGGCAATGAGCAGTTCTTC. It yields the protein CASRSAGTRGGNEQFF.

The chain carries TRBV11-3 and TRBJ2-3, with 7 bases identical to TRBD2. CDR1 is SGHNT and CDR2 is YENEEA in the germline V gene. The CDR3 is 16 residues long. Trimming removed 1 base from V and 0 bases from J; junction bases left unmatched: 4. The CDR3 is CASSLVGGGSTDTQYF. Written as DNA, the CDR3 is TGTGCCAGCAGCTTAGTCGGCGGGGGAAGCACAGATACGCAGTATTTT.

V and J are TRBV2 and TRBJ2-3; TRBD1 matches at 7 bases. J gave up 5 bases and V 7 bases, and 9 bases lay outside the gene matches. The CDR3 is 14 residues long. The germline gives CDR1 SNHLY, CDR2 FYNNEI. The CDR3 nucleotides read TGTGCCAGCAAGGGGGAACAGGGGTTAGATACGCAGTATTTT. Translation gives CASKGEQGLDTQYF.

The chain uses TRBV18 and TRBJ1-1; D ambiguous. The germline gives CDR1 KGHSH, CDR2 LQKENI. The germline V and J ends were trimmed by 3 bases and 0 bases, with 11 bases remaining between them. This CDR3 region has 15 residues. CDR3 in amino acids: CASSPNTRVNTEAFF. CDR3 in DNA: TGTGCCAGCTCACCGAATACGCGGGTGAACACTGAAGCTTTCTTT. The entire variable domain, with the rest obtained from reference TRBV18 and TRBJ1-1, is as follows: NAGVMQNPRHLVRRRGQEARLRCSPMKGHSHVYWYRQLPEEGLKFMVYLQKENIIDESGMPKERFSAEFPKEGPSILRIQQVVRGDSAAYFCASSPNTRVNTEAFFGQGTRLTVV.

J is TRBJ1-6 and V is TRBV27; D is perhaps TRBD1 (5 bases). This CDR3 contains 16 residues. V lost 2 bases and J lost 7, with 15 bases in between. Per the germline V gene, CDR1 is MNHEY and CDR2 is SMNVEV (reference sequence). In DNA, the CDR3 is TGTGCCAGCAGTTTAGGGCAGGGTGCGGAAAATTCACCCCTCCACTTT. It specifies CASSLGQGAENSPLHF.

J is TRBJ2-1 and V is TRBV30, with D perhaps TRBD2 (6 bases). The CDR3 sequence is 12 residues long. Trimming cost V 6 bases and J 6 bases, with 12 bases left between them. Per the germline V gene, CDR1 is GTSNPN and CDR2 is SVGIG (reference sequence). CDR3 DNA sequence: TGTGCCTGCCTGACTAGGGGCAATGAGCAGTTCTTC. Residues: CACLTRGNEQFF.

The chain uses TRBV5-8 and TRBJ1-2; maybe TRBD1 (5 bases). V was cut by 2 bases and J by 0 bases, with 8 bases left in between. Germline assignment: CDR1 SGHTS and CDR2 YDEGEE. This CDR3 has 14 residues. CDR3 in amino acids: CASSFGAANYGYTF. The CDR3 coding sequence is TGTGCCAGCAGCTTTGGGGCAGCTAACTATGGCTACACCTTC.

The chain has TRBV28 and TRBJ1-4; D unclear. The germline CDR1 and CDR2 sequences are MDHEN and SYDVKM. There are 12 residues in the CDR3. V gave up 3 bases and J gave up 8 bases, with 7 bases separating them. CDR3 sequence: CASSFGAEKLFF. In DNA, the CDR3 is TGTGCCAGCAGTTTTGGAGCGGAAAAACTGTTTTTT.

The chain carries TRBV19 and TRBJ2-2; D is perhaps TRBD2 (5 bases). Deletions cut 1 base from V and 4 bases from J, with 10 bases between. Germline V lookup: CDR1 LNHDA, CDR2 SQIVND (reference sequence). The CDR3 has 15 amino acids. The CDR3 region has the DNA TGTGCCAGTAGTATAGCTACGGGGAGCACCGGGGAGCTGTTTTTT. Its translation: CASSIATGSTGELFF.

V gene TRBV12-3 or TRBV12-4 combines with J gene TRBJ1-1; D is unresolved. Deletions cut 6 bases from V and 1 base from J, with 9 bases between. There are 13 residues in the CDR3. This chain's CDR3 is CASRFSENTEAFF. CDR3 DNA: TGTGCCAGCAGGTTTTCAGAGAACACTGAAGCTTTCTTT.

Only one count was recorded for this clone. The genes are TRBV19 and TRBJ2-2, with unresolved D. The germline V gene encodes CDR1 LNHDA and CDR2 SQIVND (reference sequence). The V end was cut by 3 bases, the J end by 5 bases, with 19 bases between. CDR3 size: 17 residues. The CDR3 region is CASSIPTMSASTGELFF. The CDR3 coding sequence is TGTGCCAGTAGTATCCCCACGATGAGTGCCTCAACCGGGGAGCTGTTTTTT.

The chain carries TRBV7-6 and TRBJ2-3, with D unclear. Per germline, CDR1 SGHVS and CDR2 FNYEAQ. Trimming removed 1 base from V and 3 bases from J, with 11 bases in between. The CDR3 consists of 15 residues. CDR3 residues: CASSLVEQPTDTQYF. CDR3 DNA sequence: TGTGCCAGCAGCTTAGTGGAGCAGCCGACAGATACGCAGTATTTT. Complete variable domain (other parts from reference TRBV7-6 and TRBJ2-3): GAGVSQSPRYKVTKRGQDVALRCDPISGHVSLYWYRQALGQGPEFLTYFNYEAQQDKSGLPNDRFSAERPEGSISTLTIQRTEQRDSAMYRCASSLVEQPTDTQYFGPGTRLTVL.

The rearrangement joins TRBV19 to TRBJ1-5; perhaps TRBD1 as D (5 bases). The CDR3 totals 13 residues. In germline, CDR1 is LNHDA, CDR2 SQIVND (reference sequence). V lost 7 bases to trimming and J lost 2 bases, with 9 bases between them. CDR3 bases: TGTGCCAGTACTGACAGTCGCAATCAGCCCCAGCATTTT. Its translation is CASTDSRNQPQHF. The full variable domain, its missing parts supplied by reference TRBV19 and TRBJ1-5, is DGGITQSPKYLFRKEGQNVTLSCEQNLNHDAMYWYRQDPGQGLRLIYYSQIVNDFQKGDIAEGYSVSREKKESFPLTVTSAQKNPTAFYLCASTDSRNQPQHFGDGTRLSIL.

This clone was detected once. This chain uses TRBV11-3 with TRBJ1-2; no clear D. The CDR3 runs to 14 residues. Trimming left V 5 bases short and J 5 bases short, with 15 bases between. Germline CDR1 is SGHNT and CDR2 is YENEEA. The chain's CDR3 is CASSPERRRYGYTF. CDR3 nucleotides: TGTGCCAGCAGCCCAGAGAGACGGAGATATGGCTACACCTTC.

The chain is built from TRBV2 and TRBJ2-5, with D perhaps matching TRBD1 (5 bases). The CDR3 spans 16 residues. V was clipped by 7 bases and J by 4 bases, with 22 bases between them. CDR1 SNHLY and CDR2 FYNNEI come from the germline V gene. The CDR3 DNA is TGTGCCAGCACCGAAGGACACGGACCAGGACGAGAGACCCAGTACTTC. Its translation is CASTEGHGPGRETQYF.

The genes are TRBV7-2 and TRBJ2-1, with TRBD1 as a possible D gene (6 bases). The V and J ends lost 5 bases and 7 bases respectively, with 12 bases between them. The germline V gene has CDR1 SGHTA and CDR2 FQGNSA. The CDR3 contains 13 residues. CDR3 nucleotide sequence: TGTGCCAGCAGCAAAGACAGGTCGAATGAGCAGTTCTTC. This gives the protein CASSKDRSNEQFF.

The chain is built from TRBV29-1 and TRBJ2-1; 7 bases line up with TRBD2. Germline V lookup: CDR1 SQVTM, CDR2 ANQGSEA. V was clipped by 1 base and J by 9 bases; unmatched bases: 15. The CDR3 extends over 16 amino acids. CDR3 sequence reads: CSVEGHVGGTYGEQFF. The CDR3 DNA sequence: TGCAGCGTTGAAGGACACGTCGGGGGGACCTACGGTGAGCAGTTCTTC.

Only one count was recorded for this clone. The V gene is TRBV28, the J gene TRBJ2-7, with 10 bases fitting TRBD1. V shed 6 bases and J 7 bases; nucleotides not matched to a gene: 12. The CDR3 covers 15 residues. Germline V gene lookup returns CDR1 MDHEN and CDR2 SYDVKM. DNA of the CDR3: TGTGCCAGCAGACGCCGGAGGGACAGGGGTAGGGAGCAGTACTTC. Translation gives CASRRRRDRGREQYF.

This clone has a handful of counts. The CDR3 spells CASSPSGGGYEQYF. The CDR3 region has the DNA TGTGCCAGCAGCCCTAGCGGGGGGGGGTACGAGCAGTACTTC. The J gene is TRBJ2-7, the V gene TRBV7-2; 12 nucleotides agree with TRBD2. The CDR3 consists of 14 residues. The germline V gene encodes CDR1 SGHTA and CDR2 FQGNSA. V lost 5 bases, J lost 4 bases, and 3 bases stayed unmatched.

J is TRBJ1-5 and V is TRBV19; D possibly corresponds to TRBD1 (5 bases). CDR3 length equals 16 residues. V was cut by 7 bases and J by 7 bases, with 23 bases left in between. Germline V gives CDR1 LNHDA, CDR2 SQIVND (reference sequence). This chain's CDR3 is CASNSDRGKREQPQHF. The CDR3 DNA reads TGTGCCAGTAACTCAGATCGGGGGAAACGAGAGCAGCCCCAGCATTTT.

V is TRBV7-2 and J is TRBJ2-3; perhaps TRBD2 as D (5 bases). V was clipped by 8 bases and J by 6 bases, with 18 bases between them. CDR3 length equals 14 residues. Germline V gene lookup returns CDR1 SGHTA and CDR2 FQGNSA. The CDR3 spells CASPDGSLADTQYF. CDR3 DNA: TGTGCCAGCCCGGACGGGTCTCTAGCTGATACGCAGTATTTT.

This chain uses TRBV30 with TRBJ2-2, with 8 bases that match TRBD2. The length of the CDR3 is 16 residues. The germline V gene has CDR1 GTSNPN and CDR2 SVGIG (reference sequence). V was clipped by 4 bases and J by 6 bases; unmatched bases: 13. The CDR3 coding sequence is TGTGCCTGGACCCTAGGGGCGGGGGGCGGTCCCGGGGAGCTGTTTTTT. As protein: CAWTLGAGGGPGELFF.

V and J are TRBV7-8 and TRBJ1-2; D may be TRBD1 (5 bases). Trimming stripped 5 bases from V and 5 bases from J, with 18 bases between. This CDR3 is 15 amino acids long. Germline-derived CDR1 and CDR2 are SGHVS and FQNEAQ. The CDR3 here is CASSPERTKRYGYTF. CDR3 DNA: TGTGCCAGCAGCCCTGAGAGGACAAAGAGATATGGCTACACCTTC.

V usage is TRBV4-1 and J usage is TRBJ2-7; weak D call: TRBD1 (6 bases). Trimming pared 0 bases from V and 1 base from J, leaving 13 bases between. The CDR3 totals 16 residues. Germline V gene lookup returns CDR1 MGHRA and CDR2 YSYEKL. This CDR3 is CASSQDQGHDSYEQYF. The CDR3 bases are TGCGCCAGCAGCCAAGATCAGGGACACGATTCCTACGAGCAGTACTTC.

This clone has a single count. The CDR3 coding sequence is TGTGCCAGCAGTTACCGCCAGGGTCTAGCGGGCTACGAGCAGTACTTC. Translating it yields CASSYRQGLAGYEQYF. V gene TRBV6-5 combines with J gene TRBJ2-7, with 8 positions matching TRBD2. Germline loops: CDR1 MNHEY, CDR2 SVGAGI. With 2 bases clipped from V and 3 bases from J, the junction kept 9 bases outside the gene matches. The CDR3 is made up of 16 amino acids.